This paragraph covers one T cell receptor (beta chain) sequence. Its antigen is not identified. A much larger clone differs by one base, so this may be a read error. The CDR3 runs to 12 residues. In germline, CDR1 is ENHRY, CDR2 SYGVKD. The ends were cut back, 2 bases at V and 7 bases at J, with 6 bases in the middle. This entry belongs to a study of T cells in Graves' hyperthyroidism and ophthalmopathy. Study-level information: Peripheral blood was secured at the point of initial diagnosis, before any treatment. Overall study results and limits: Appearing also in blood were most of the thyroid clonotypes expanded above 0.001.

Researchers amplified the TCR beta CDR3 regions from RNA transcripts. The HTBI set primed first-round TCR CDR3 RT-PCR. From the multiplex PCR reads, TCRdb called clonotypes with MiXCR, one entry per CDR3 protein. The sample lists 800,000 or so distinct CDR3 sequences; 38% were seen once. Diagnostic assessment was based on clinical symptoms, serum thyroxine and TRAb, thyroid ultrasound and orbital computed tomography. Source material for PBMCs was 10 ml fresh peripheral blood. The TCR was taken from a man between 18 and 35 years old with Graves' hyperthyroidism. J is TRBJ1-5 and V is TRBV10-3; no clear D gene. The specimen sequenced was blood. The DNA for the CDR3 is TGTGCCATCAGTGAGCGGGCACAGCCCCAGCATTTT. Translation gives CAISERAQPQHF.